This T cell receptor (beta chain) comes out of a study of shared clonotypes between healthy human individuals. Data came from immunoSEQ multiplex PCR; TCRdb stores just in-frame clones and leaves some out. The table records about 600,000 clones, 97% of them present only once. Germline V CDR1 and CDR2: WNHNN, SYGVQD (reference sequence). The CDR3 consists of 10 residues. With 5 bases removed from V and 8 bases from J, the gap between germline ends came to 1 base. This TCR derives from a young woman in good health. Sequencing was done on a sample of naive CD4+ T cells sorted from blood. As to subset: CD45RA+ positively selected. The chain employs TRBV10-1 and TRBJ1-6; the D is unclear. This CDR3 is CASSYSPLHF. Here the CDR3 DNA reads TGCGCCAGCAGTTATTCACCCCTCCACTTT.